Listed below are T cell receptor beta chains from one sample, sequenced in a study of cytomegalovirus exposure and HLA in healthy donors. Sequenced by immunoSEQ multiplex PCR; TCRdb stores in-frame clones only, minus some. The data show 200,000 to 300,000 clones, with less than 95% seen just once and approximately 3.1% held by the top ten. Sequenced material: PBMCs. The origin of the receptors is a woman aged 25 to 45 in good health and CMV-seronegative. Both conserved end residues are part of each CDR3. A D gene is named only where the DNA matches it firmly. Not every row has a clone size; where given, it reads once, few, many or a size class.

v_gene,abundance,j_gene,d_gene,CDR3aa,CDR3nt
TRBV4-1,-,TRBJ2-7,TRBD2,CASSQVAGGLPYEQYF,TGCGCCAGCAGCCAAGTAGCGGGAGGGCTCCCCTACGAGCAGTACTTC
TRBV7-9,-,TRBJ1-2,-,CASSPTLQVPYGYTF,TGTGCCAGCAGCCCCACCCTACAAGTCCCCTATGGCTACACCTTC
TRBV11-3,-,TRBJ2-1,TRBD2,CASSPGLAATSGYNEQFF,TGTGCCAGCAGCCCCGGTCTAGCGGCCACCTCGGGGTACAATGAGCAGTTCTTC
TRBV5-1,-,TRBJ2-7,-,CASSWDGSYEQYF,TGCGCCAGCAGCTGGGACGGCTCCTACGAGCAGTACTTC
TRBV9,-,TRBJ2-2,TRBD2,CASSSPSGRYEANTGELFF,TGTGCCAGCAGCTCGCCTAGCGGGAGGTATGAGGCGAACACCGGGGAGCTGTTTTTT
TRBV5-4,-,TRBJ1-1,-,CASSLGRVGTEAFF,TGTGCCAGCAGCTTGGGCAGGGTGGGCACTGAAGCTTTCTTT
TRBV7-9,-,TRBJ1-3,-,CASAGGVSGNTIYF,TGTGCCAGCGCGGGGGGAGTAAGCGGAAACACCATATATTTT
TRBV28,-,TRBJ2-1,-,CASGYNEQFF,TGTGCCAGCGGCTACAATGAGCAGTTCTTC
TRBV9,-,TRBJ2-7,TRBD2,CASSPGSSGNSYEQYF,TGTGCCAGCAGTCCTGGATCCAGCGGGAACTCCTACGAGCAGTACTTC
TRBV6-1,-,TRBJ2-2,-,CASRWGEDTGELFF,TGTGCCAGTCGGTGGGGCGAGGACACCGGGGAGCTGTTTTTT
TRBV5-6,-,TRBJ2-4,-,CASSFFLTGLAKNIQYF,TGTGCCAGCAGCTTTTTCTTAACAGGACTAGCCAAAAACATTCAGTACTTC
TRBV7-2,-,TRBJ1-2,TRBD1,CASSLAQGANYGYTF,TGTGCCAGCAGCTTGGCCCAGGGGGCTAACTATGGCTACACCTTC
TRBV5-4,-,TRBJ1-5,-,CASSPDRNQPQHF,TGTGCCAGCAGCCCCGACAGGAACCAGCCCCAGCATTTT
TRBV29-1,-,TRBJ2-7,-,CSVFADSRSFMYEQYF,TGCAGCGTGTTCGCCGACAGCAGGAGTTTTATGTACGAGCAGTACTTC
TRBV28,once,TRBJ2-2,TRBD1,CASTIRDRGPTGELFF,TGTGCCAGCACAATCCGGGACAGAGGTCCGACCGGGGAGCTGTTTTTT
TRBV7-8,-,TRBJ2-7,TRBD2,CASSFLAGGYEQYF,TGTGCCAGCAGCTTCCTAGCGGGAGGGTACGAGCAGTACTTC
TRBV6-6,-,TRBJ2-7,TRBD1,CASSIGTGGDEQYF,TGTGCCAGCAGCATCGGGACAGGGGGGGACGAGCAGTACTTC
TRBV19,-,TRBJ2-7,TRBD1,CASSGTGVYYEQYF,TGTGCCAGTAGTGGGACAGGGGTATACTACGAGCAGTACTTC
TRBV11-2,-,TRBJ2-5,-,CASSLQRRQETQYF,TGTGCCAGCAGCTTACAGCGGCGCCAAGAGACCCAGTACTTC
TRBV9,-,TRBJ2-1,TRBD1,CASVATRGQNNEQFF,TGTGCCAGCGTAGCTACCCGGGGACAGAACAATGAGCAGTTCTTC
TRBV5-6,-,TRBJ1-2,-,CASSLWGDAYGYTF,TGTGCCAGCAGCTTGTGGGGGGACGCTTATGGCTACACCTTC
TRBV5-6,-,TRBJ2-1,-,CASSFMEGNEQFF,TGTGCCAGCAGTTTTATGGAGGGCAATGAGCAGTTCTTC
TRBV29-1,once,TRBJ2-7,TRBD2,CSATGLASYEQYF,TGCAGCGCCACGGGACTAGCGAGCTACGAGCAGTACTTC
TRBV27,-,TRBJ2-3,-,CASSSRIRTDTQYF,TGTGCCAGCAGTTCTCGGATCCGCACAGATACGCAGTATTTT
TRBV7-2,-,TRBJ2-2,TRBD2,CASSLQAGDTGELFF,TGTGCCAGCAGCTTACAGGCGGGGGACACCGGGGAGCTGTTTTTT
TRBV28,-,TRBJ2-7,TRBD1,CASRTWDRSYEQYF,TGTGCCAGCAGAACCTGGGACAGATCCTACGAGCAGTACTTC
TRBV27,-,TRBJ2-7,-,CASKPDLGTSYEQYF,TGTGCCAGCAAACCGGACTTAGGGACCTCCTACGAGCAGTACTTC
TRBV30,-,TRBJ2-7,TRBD2,CAWSVPSGSSYEQYF,TGTGCCTGGAGTGTACCCAGCGGGAGCTCCTACGAGCAGTACTTC
TRBV5-4,once,TRBJ2-1,TRBD2,CASSSTVGGSRDNEQFF,TGTGCCAGCAGCTCAACCGTGGGGGGGAGTCGGGACAATGAGCAGTTCTTC
TRBV11-2,once,TRBJ2-7,-,CASSFSSGYEQYF,TGTGCCAGCAGCTTTTCCAGCGGCTACGAGCAGTACTTC
TRBV27,-,TRBJ2-1,TRBD2,CASSPEGGLAANEQFF,TGTGCCAGCAGCCCGGAGGGGGGACTAGCGGCCAATGAGCAGTTCTTC
TRBV29-1,once,TRBJ2-2,-,CSVVLNRLSTGELFF,TGCAGCGTTGTACTCAACAGGCTTTCGACCGGGGAGCTGTTTTTT
TRBV5-4,-,TRBJ2-3,TRBD1,CASSLAPGQKTDTQYF,TGTGCCAGCAGCTTGGCCCCGGGACAGAAAACAGATACGCAGTATTTT
TRBV27,once,TRBJ1-2,TRBD1,CASSLSTGGAGRGYTF,TGTGCCAGCAGTTTATCCACAGGGGGCGCTGGCCGAGGCTACACCTTC
TRBV18,-,TRBJ2-7,-,CASSPLRVTYEQYF,TGTGCCAGCTCACCACTACGGGTAACCTACGAGCAGTACTTC
TRBV6-5,few,TRBJ1-1,-,CASSYSAGNTEAFF,TGTGCCAGCAGTTACTCGGCAGGGAACACTGAAGCTTTCTTT
TRBV28,-,TRBJ1-2,TRBD1,CASSQGTGNRYGYTF,TGTGCCAGCAGTCAGGGGACAGGGAATCGTTATGGCTACACCTTC
TRBV6-1,few,TRBJ1-1,TRBD1,CASKGQGALNTEAFF,TGTGCCAGCAAGGGACAGGGGGCATTGAACACTGAAGCTTTCTTT
TRBV6-1,once,TRBJ2-5,TRBD2,CASSGGGVETQYF,TGTGCCAGCAGTGGGGGGGGTGTAGAGACCCAGTACTTC
TRBV11-2,-,TRBJ2-5,-,CASSHGGHTQETQYF,TGTGCCAGCAGCCATGGGGGGCACACCCAAGAGACCCAGTACTTC
TRBV7-9,-,TRBJ2-1,-,CASSRGLPPGNEQFF,TGTGCCAGCAGCCGGGGACTGCCCCCCGGGAATGAGCAGTTCTTC
TRBV30,-,TRBJ1-5,-,CAWSEDGISNQPQHF,TGTGCCTGGAGTGAGGACGGGATTAGCAATCAGCCCCAGCATTTT
TRBV18,few,TRBJ1-2,-,CASSQGQGPLTGYGYTF,TGTGCCAGCTCACAAGGACAAGGGCCCTTAACCGGCTATGGCTACACCTTC
TRBV6-5,-,TRBJ1-1,-,CASSSQGNTEAFF,TGTGCCAGCAGTTCCCAGGGGAACACTGAAGCTTTCTTT
TRBV7-8,-,TRBJ2-1,-,CASSLARGTVNEQFF,TGTGCCAGCAGCTTAGCCCGGGGAACGGTCAATGAGCAGTTCTTC
TRBV15,-,TRBJ2-4,TRBD1,CATSRDPTGENIQYF,TGTGCCACCAGCAGAGACCCGACAGGGGAAAACATTCAGTACTTC
TRBV19,-,TRBJ2-5,-,CASSFGVQETQYF,TGTGCCAGTAGTTTCGGGGTCCAAGAGACCCAGTACTTC
TRBV4-1,once,TRBJ1-3,-,CASSPTGPSGNTIYF,TGCGCCAGCAGCCCAACCGGCCCGTCTGGAAACACCATATATTTT
TRBV7-9,-,TRBJ2-1,TRBD2,CASSYGTSGTESSYNEQFF,TGTGCCAGCAGCTACGGGACTAGCGGGACTGAGAGCTCCTACAATGAGCAGTTCTTC
TRBV29-1,-,TRBJ2-2,-,CSVEGTDNTGELFF,TGCAGCGTGGAGGGGACAGATAACACCGGGGAGCTGTTTTTT
TRBV6-1,-,TRBJ2-1,TRBD1,CASSAGTGGFRDNEQFF,TGTGCCAGCAGTGCCGGGACAGGGGGTTTTAGAGACAATGAGCAGTTCTTC
TRBV5-1,-,TRBJ1-1,-,CASSLSVNTEAFF,TGCGCCAGCAGCTTGAGTGTGAACACTGAAGCTTTCTTT
TRBV5-1,-,TRBJ2-7,-,CASSRGVDYEQYF,TGCGCCAGCAGTCGTGGGGTTGACTACGAGCAGTACTTC
TRBV6-6,-,TRBJ1-1,-,CASTPFSSGSEAFF,TGTGCCAGCACTCCGTTCTCGTCAGGGTCTGAAGCTTTCTTT
TRBV13,-,TRBJ1-4,-,CASSRGTTNEKLFF,TGTGCCAGCAGCCGGGGAACAACTAATGAAAAACTGTTTTTT
TRBV25-1,-,TRBJ2-2,-,CASSPPGPYTGELFF,TGTGCCAGCAGTCCTCCGGGACCTTACACCGGGGAGCTGTTTTTT